The clone carrying this T cell receptor (beta chain) was detected many times. Its target is unknown. This entry belongs to a study of regulatory T cells in long-lasting Graves disease. Study at large: Freshly diagnosed Graves' patients had used antithyroid drugs for under 3 months.

Sequencing libraries for TCR beta were prepared with iRepertoire HTBI primers and Arm-PCR of CDR3 regions. One entry per CDR3 protein, called by TCRdb with MiXCR from the multiplex PCR reads. The sample includes about 330,000 distinct CDR3 sequences, around 15% of them seen just once. Specified time point: newly diagnosed GD, antithyroid drugs for less than 3 months. Extracted RNA from PBMCs served as the source of the TCR library. The length of the CDR3 is 14 residues. The germline V gene encodes CDR1 LNHDA and CDR2 SQIVND (reference sequence). After removal of 2 bases from V and 9 bases from J, the junction contained 6 bases not matched to a gene. Study results and limitations: A greater number of public clonotypes (approximately 2,700) was shared by persistent patients than by new patients (around 970).

These data were also filed under a second study, of T cells in Graves' hyperthyroidism and ophthalmopathy. That source notes: It was uncontrolled infection, other autoimmune disease, pregnancy or lactation that excluded patients.

The sequencing used peripheral blood mononuclear cells (PBMCs), collected at new diagnosis, from a patient treated with antithyroid drugs. The sequence came from a young woman with Graves disease. The chain employs TRBV19 and TRBJ2-1; 8 bases map to TRBD1. CDR3 region: CASSITGQGGEQFF. CDR3 DNA: TGTGCCAGTAGTATAACCGGACAGGGAGGTGAGCAGTTCTTC.